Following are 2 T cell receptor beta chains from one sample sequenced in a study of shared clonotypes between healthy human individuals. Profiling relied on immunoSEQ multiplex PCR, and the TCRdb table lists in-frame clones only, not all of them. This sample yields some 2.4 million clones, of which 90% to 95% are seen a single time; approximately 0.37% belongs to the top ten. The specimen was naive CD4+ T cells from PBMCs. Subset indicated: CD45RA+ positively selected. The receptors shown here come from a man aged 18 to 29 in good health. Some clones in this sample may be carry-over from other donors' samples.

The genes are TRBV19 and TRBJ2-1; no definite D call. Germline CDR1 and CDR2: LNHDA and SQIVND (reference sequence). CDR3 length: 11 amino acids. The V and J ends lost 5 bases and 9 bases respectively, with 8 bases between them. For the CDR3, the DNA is TGTGCCAGTAGTTTGGTCAGTGAGCAGTTCTTC. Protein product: CASSLVSEQFF.

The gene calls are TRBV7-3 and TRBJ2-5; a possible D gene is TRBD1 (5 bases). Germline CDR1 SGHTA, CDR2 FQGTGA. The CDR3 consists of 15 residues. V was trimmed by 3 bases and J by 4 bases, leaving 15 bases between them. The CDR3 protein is CASSFSAGSVETQYF. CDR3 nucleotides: TGTGCCAGCAGCTTTTCCGCAGGGTCGGTAGAGACCCAGTACTTC.